This T cell receptor (beta chain) was sequenced in a study of cytomegalovirus exposure and HLA in healthy donors. PCR primers comprised 60 Vbeta and 13 Jbeta primers. TCRdb keeps only in-frame clones here, not all; method: immunoSEQ multiplex PCR. The sample shows 64,000 or so clones, 65% to 90% of them seen only once. Trimming removed 0 bases from V and 3 bases from J, with 9 bases in between. Germline assignment: CDR1 SGHRS and CDR2 YFSETQ. This CDR3 has 14 residues. The clonotype comes from a female donor in good health and CMV-seronegative. This rearrangement joins TRBV5-1 to TRBJ1-2; no clear D gene. Input material: PBMCs. CDR3 loop: CASSLESGYYGYTF. In nucleotides, the CDR3 is TGCGCCAGCAGCTTGGAGTCGGGGTACTATGGCTACACCTTC.